This TCR beta chain is from a study of blood T cells in healthy people across ages. Primers used in a second PCR of roughly 7 to 11 cycles were a sample-barcoded 5' primer and a J-beta primer mix. All samples gave at least 2.5 million CDR3-containing paired-end reads. TCRdb re-called the 5' RACE reads with MiXCR, one entry per CDR3 protein. This repertoire shows 550,000 to 800,000 distinct CDR3 sequences, about 30% found once; its top ten account for 15%. Germline loops: CDR1 LGHNT, CDR2 FRNRAP. CDR3 size: 14 residues. The sequenced sample was blood. This TCR came from a woman of 80 years or more in good health. The gene calls are TRBV12-5 and TRBJ2-4; 7 bases line up with TRBD1. The DNA end favors TRBJ2-7, so the J call may be wrong. As DNA, the CDR3 is TGTGCTAGTGCCCAGACAGGGAACTCCTACGAGCAGTACTTC. Its translation is CASAQTGNSYEQYF.